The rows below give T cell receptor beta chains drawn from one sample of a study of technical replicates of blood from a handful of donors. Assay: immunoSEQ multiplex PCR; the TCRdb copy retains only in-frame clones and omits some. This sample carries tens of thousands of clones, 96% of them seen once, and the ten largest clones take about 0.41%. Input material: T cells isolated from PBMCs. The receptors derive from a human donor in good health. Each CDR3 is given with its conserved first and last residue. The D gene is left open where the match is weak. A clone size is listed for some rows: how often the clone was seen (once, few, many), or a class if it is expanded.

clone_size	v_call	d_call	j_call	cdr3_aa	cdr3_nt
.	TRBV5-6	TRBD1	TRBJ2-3	CASSHRQGLTDTQYF	TGTGCCAGCAGCCACAGACAGGGCCTCACAGATACGCAGTATTTT
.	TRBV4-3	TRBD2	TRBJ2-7	CASSQRLADYEQYF	TGCGCCAGCAGCCAACGGCTAGCGGACTACGAGCAGTACTTC
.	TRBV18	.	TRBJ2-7	CASSGTVDTYEQYF	TGTGCCAGCTCCGGGACTGTAGATACCTACGAGCAGTACTTC
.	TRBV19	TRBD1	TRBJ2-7	CASSLLTGRIYEQYF	TGTGCCAGTAGTTTATTGACAGGGAGAATCTACGAGCAGTACTTC
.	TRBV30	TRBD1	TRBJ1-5	CAWSAGQGNQPQHF	TGTGCCTGGAGTGCAGGACAGGGGAATCAGCCCCAGCATTTT
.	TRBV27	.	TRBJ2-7	CASSSQETYEQYF	TGTGCCAGCAGTTCCCAGGAAACCTACGAGCAGTACTTC
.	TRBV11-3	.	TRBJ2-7	CASSLGGEIHEQYF	TGTGCCAGCAGCTTAGGGGGGGAAATCCACGAGCAGTACTTC
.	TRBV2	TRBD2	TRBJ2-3	CASSVRLAADTQYF	TGTGCCAGCAGTGTAAGACTAGCAGCAGATACGCAGTATTTT
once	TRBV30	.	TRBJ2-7	CAWSVFSYEQYF	TGTGCCTGGAGTGTCTTTTCCTACGAGCAGTACTTC
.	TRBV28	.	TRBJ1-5	CASSNRDNPRSNQPQHF	TGTGCCAGCAGTAACCGGGATAATCCTAGGAGCAATCAGCCCCAGCATTTT
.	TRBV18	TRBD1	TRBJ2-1	CASSSVGPTGAGSEQFF	TGTGCCAGCTCATCGGTCGGGCCGACAGGGGCTGGCAGTGAGCAGTTCTTC
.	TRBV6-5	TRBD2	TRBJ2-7	CASSYSYTLREGEQYF	TGTGCCAGCAGTTACTCCTATACGCTAAGGGAGGGCGAGCAGTACTTC
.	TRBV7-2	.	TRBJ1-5	CASRYGGAGYNQPQHF	TGTGCCAGCAGATACGGGGGGGCAGGATACAATCAGCCCCAGCATTTT
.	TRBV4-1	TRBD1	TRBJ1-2	CASSQATISRDSYGYTF	TGCGCCAGCAGCCAAGCGACCATTTCCCGGGACAGCTATGGCTACACCTTC
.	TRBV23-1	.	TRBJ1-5	CASRASPGQFHSNQPQHF	TGCGCCAGCAGAGCTTCCCCCGGACAGTTCCATAGCAATCAGCCCCAGCATTTT
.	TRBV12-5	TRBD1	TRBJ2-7	CASGLNLDRTSSYEQYF	TGTGCTAGTGGTTTGAACCTGGACAGGACGTCCTCCTACGAGCAGTACTTC
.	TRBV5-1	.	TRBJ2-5	CASSLGGPPQETQYF	TGCGCCAGCAGTTTGGGGGGCCCCCCTCAAGAGACCCAGTACTTC
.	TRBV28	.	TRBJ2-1	CASSLTISYNEQFF	TGTGCCAGCAGTTTAACTATCTCCTACAATGAGCAGTTCTTC
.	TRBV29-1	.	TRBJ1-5	CSVENREGQPQHF	TGCAGCGTTGAAAACAGGGAAGGGCAGCCCCAGCATTTT
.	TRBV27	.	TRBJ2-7	CASTRKRGRAYEQYF	TGTGCCAGCACCAGAAAAAGGGGGAGGGCCTACGAGCAGTACTTC
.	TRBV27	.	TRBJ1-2	CASSFGRTGRGGYTF	TGTGCCAGCAGTTTTGGCCGAACAGGGAGGGGTGGCTACACCTTC
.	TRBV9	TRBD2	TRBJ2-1	CASSVVGLAGSSYNEQFF	TGTGCCAGCAGCGTAGTGGGTCTAGCGGGAAGCTCCTACAATGAGCAGTTCTTC
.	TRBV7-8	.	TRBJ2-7	CASSSFRTALYEQYF	TGTGCCAGCAGTTCTTTCAGGACAGCGCTATACGAGCAGTACTTC
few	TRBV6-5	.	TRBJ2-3	CASTNTDTQYF	TGTGCCAGCACTAACACAGATACGCAGTATTTT
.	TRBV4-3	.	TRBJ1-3	CASSQDWGVSLSGNTIYF	TGCGCCAGCAGCCAAGATTGGGGGGTTTCGCTCTCTGGAAACACCATATATTTT
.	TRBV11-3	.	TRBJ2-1	CASSRGLYNEQFF	TGTGCCAGCAGCCGGGGACTTTACAATGAGCAGTTCTTC
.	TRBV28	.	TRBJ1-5	CASSLQGHQPQHF	TGTGCCAGCAGTTTGCAGGGGCATCAGCCCCAGCATTTT
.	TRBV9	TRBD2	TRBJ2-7	CASSVTTSGSYEQYF	TGTGCCAGCAGCGTAACGACTAGCGGTTCCTACGAGCAGTACTTC
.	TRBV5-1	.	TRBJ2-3	CASSLEVASSTDTQYF	TGCGCCAGCAGCTTGGAAGTAGCTTCTAGCACAGATACGCAGTATTTT
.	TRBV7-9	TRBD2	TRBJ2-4	CASSLPGLAGINIQYF	TGTGCCAGCAGCCTACCGGGACTAGCGGGCATAAACATTCAGTACTTC
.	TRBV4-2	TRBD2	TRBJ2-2	CASRLSAGGSTGELFF	TGTGCCAGCAGACTCTCGGCGGGAGGGAGCACCGGGGAGCTGTTTTTT
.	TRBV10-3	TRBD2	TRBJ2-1	CAINSGASGSFSYNEQFF	TGTGCCATCAATTCTGGGGCTAGCGGGAGTTTCTCCTACAATGAGCAGTTCTTC
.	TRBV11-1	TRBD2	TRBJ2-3	CASSRTSGTTPQYF	TGTGCCAGCAGCCGGACTAGCGGGACCACCCCGCAGTATTTT
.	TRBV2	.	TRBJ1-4	CASTRQPGNEKLFF	TGTGCCAGCACCAGGCAACCTGGGAATGAAAAACTGTTTTTT
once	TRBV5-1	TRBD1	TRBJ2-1	CASKQGLDNEQFF	TGCGCCAGTAAACAGGGGTTGGACAATGAGCAGTTCTTC
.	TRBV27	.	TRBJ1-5	CASSLAGYQPQHF	TGTGCCAGCAGTTTAGCAGGGTACCAGCCCCAGCATTTT
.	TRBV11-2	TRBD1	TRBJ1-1	CASSQGATNEAFF	TGTGCCAGCAGCCAGGGGGCTACCAATGAAGCTTTCTTT
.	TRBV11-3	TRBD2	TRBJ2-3	CASSFGTSGYTDTQYF	TGTGCCAGCAGCTTTGGGACTAGCGGATACACAGATACGCAGTATTTT
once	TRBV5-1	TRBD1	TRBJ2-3	CASQGANTQYF	TGCGCCAGTCAGGGGGCTAATACGCAGTATTTT
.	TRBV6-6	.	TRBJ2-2	CASSYREPGELFF	TGTGCCAGCAGTTACCGGGAGCCCGGGGAGCTGTTTTTT
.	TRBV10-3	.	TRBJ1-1	CAISVRTGENTEAFF	TGTGCCATCAGTGTAAGGACGGGGGAGAACACTGAAGCTTTCTTT
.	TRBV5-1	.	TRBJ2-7	CASSMEGAGEQYF	TGCGCCAGCAGCATGGAAGGGGCAGGGGAGCAGTACTTC
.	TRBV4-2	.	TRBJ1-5	CASSPSDGNNQPQHF	TGTGCCAGCAGCCCGTCGGACGGGAACAATCAGCCCCAGCATTTT
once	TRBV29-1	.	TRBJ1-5	CSVETEANQPQHF	TGCAGCGTCGAGACAGAAGCTAATCAGCCCCAGCATTTT
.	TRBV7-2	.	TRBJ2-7	CASSPRAYEQYF	TGTGCCAGCAGCCCGAGGGCCTACGAGCAGTACTTC
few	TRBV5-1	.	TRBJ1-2	CASSLASEGGYTF	TGCGCCAGCAGCTTGGCGTCGGAGGGCGGCTACACCTTC
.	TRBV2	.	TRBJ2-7	CASIQIYYEQYF	TGTGCCAGCATTCAGATATACTACGAGCAGTACTTC
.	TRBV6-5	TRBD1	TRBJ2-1	CASSYITGTGYDEQFF	TGTGCCAGCAGTTACATCACCGGGACAGGGTACGATGAGCAGTTCTTC
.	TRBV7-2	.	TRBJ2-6	CASGPGAGANVLTF	TGTGCCAGCGGACCAGGGGCTGGGGCCAACGTCCTGACTTTC
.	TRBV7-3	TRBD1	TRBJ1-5	CASSLQSGGNQPQHF	TGTGCCAGCAGCTTACAGTCAGGGGGAAATCAGCCCCAGCATTTT